These 2 T cell receptor beta chains were all obtained from the same sample, sequenced in a study of shared clonotypes between healthy human individuals. The assay was immunoSEQ multiplex PCR, and TCRdb's table has in-frame clones only and misses some. The table shows some 2 million clones, with about 95% occurring only once. Selected positively for CCR7 and CD45RO-negative, naive CD8 cells excluded terminally differentiated effector memory CD45RA+ cells. Sequenced sample: naive CD8+ T cells sorted from blood. The receptors stem from a man between 18 and 29 years old in good health.

This clone was counted only a few times. The chain joins TRBV29-1 to TRBJ1-1, with 10 positions matching TRBD1. J lost 11 bases, V lost 3 bases, and 9 bases had no gene match. CDR1 and CDR2 (germline): SQVTM, ANQGSEA. CDR3 size: 13 residues. The CDR3 spells CSVDPGQGERAFF. The CDR3 DNA sequence: TGCAGCGTTGACCCAGGACAGGGGGAGAGGGCTTTCTTT.

V is TRBV4-1 and J is TRBJ2-5; D is undetermined. Between the trimmed V and J ends, which lost 0 bases and 5 bases, there was a span of 13 bases. Looked up from germline, CDR1 is MGHRA and CDR2 is YSYEKL. This CDR3 is built from 15 residues. CDR3 in amino acids: CASSQDPGSWETQYF. For the CDR3, the DNA is TGCGCCAGCAGCCAAGATCCCGGAAGTTGGGAGACCCAGTACTTC.